Listed below are T cell receptor beta chains from one sample, sequenced in a study of CD8+ T cells in alopecia areata. Method: immunoSEQ multiplex PCR; TCRdb's copy keeps in-frame clones and lacks some. The sample carries 110,000 or so clones, 56% recorded once. Sample: CD4+ T cells sorted from blood, taken at week 24, from a patient treated with tofacitinib. The receptor set was obtained from a human donor with alopecia areata. CDR3s include the opening cysteine and the closing phenylalanine or tryptophan.

TRBV2,CASSVPRDRGPTGANVLTF
TRBV7-2,CASSLRDSPTGELFF
TRBV9,CASTWGHGTDTQYF
TRBV5-4,CASSLQGIGANVLTF
TRBV29-1,CSVGHSGANVLTF
TRBV25-1,CASSVGDSYQPQHF
TRBV29-1,CSVRTAGANVLTF
TRBV7-2,CASIRNNQPQHF
TRBV5-1,CASSPRDRGARGYTF
TRBV7-3,CASSPRQGYNEQFF
TRBV30,CAWSAMGRLAKNIQYF
TRBV30,CAWSTGQGMKPQHF
TRBV4-1,CASSQGTGTNYGYTF
TRBV29-1,CSVEGQPQETQYF
TRBV2,CASSKNTGELFF
TRBV19,CASSGSQHKTQYF
TRBV2,CASNPGTSGGKYEQYF
TRBV6-5,CASSYQSEGYGYTF
TRBV25-1,CASSDPGGLGNEQFF
TRBV5-1,CASSSAIQGYEQYF
TRBV30,CAWSAKGLAGGTDTQYF
TRBV30,CAWSVWQGSSYEQYF
TRBV27,CASSPKGSSYEQYF
TRBV30,CAWSVEGGSGYF
TRBV27,CASSPGRGNQPQHF
TRBV20-1,CSAIQEDTQYF
TRBV29-1,CSVLEQTPRNEQFF
TRBV29-1,CSVVGQGYGQFF
TRBV29-1,CSVAPGGSYNEQFF
TRBV30,CAWSAKAGTDNYGYTF
TRBV14,CASSREETQYF
TRBV6-5,CASTRGTNTEAFF
TRBV2,CASSELPPANTGELFF
TRBV7-9,CASSLGQSRGYGYTF
TRBV29-1,CSVAGRLNTEAFF
TRBV6-5,CASSFDRGATEAFF
TRBV18,CASSPGQGVQPQHF
TRBV7-2,CASSLAQGNYGYTF
TRBV18,CASAEGQNNGYTF
TRBV2,CASSENFRTQYF
TRBV6-5,CASSYSRGRGNYEQYF
TRBV30,CAWSTYPDMEFGEKLFF
TRBV21-1,CASSSRTGVYGYTF
TRBV14,CASSQGERNIQYF
TRBV25-1,CASSGLAGAGDTQYF
TRBV11-2,CASSLMAGGWETQYF
TRBV7-9,CASSLASGVTDTQYF
TRBV29-1,CSVEREYTPETQYF
TRBV30,CAWAPPLHF